A single sample is the source of the 25 T cell receptor beta chains below, sequenced in a study of CD8+ T cells in alopecia areata. It was cDNA, reverse transcribed from extracted RNA, that served as the sequencing template. Sequencing was performed with immunoSEQ multiplex PCR; in TCRdb, only in-frame clones are kept and a portion is missing. Among 55,000 to 65,000 clones listed, roughly 47% were seen once. The sequenced material came from NKG2D-low CD8+ T cells sorted from blood. All receptors come from a human donor with alopecia areata.

There are a few counts of this clone. The chain links TRBV6-5 to TRBJ2-1; maybe TRBD2 (6 bases). This CDR3 has 15 residues. V gave up 6 bases and J gave up 3 bases, with 15 bases separating them. Germline lookup yields CDR1 MNHEY and CDR2 SVGAGI. The CDR3 protein is CASRSGTRLYNEQFF. CDR3 DNA: TGTGCCAGCAGATCTGGGACTCGTCTCTACAATGAGCAGTTCTTC.

V usage is TRBV29-1 and J usage is TRBJ2-7, with a possible D match to TRBD2 (6 bases). Germline V gene data show CDR1 as SQVTM and CDR2 as ANQGSEA. V lost 0 bases to trimming and J lost 1 base, with 13 bases between them. The CDR3 has 15 amino acids. DNA of the CDR3: TGCAGCGTTGAAGACGGGGCAGGGAGGTCCTACGAGCAGTACTTC. Protein product: CSVEDGAGRSYEQYF.

The V and J genes are TRBV15 and TRBJ1-1, with TRBD1 identical over 7 bases. Trimming cost V 2 bases and J 1 base; bases outside gene matches: 1. CDR1 LNHNV and CDR2 YYDKDF come from the germline V gene (reference sequence). The CDR3 contains 14 residues. DNA of the CDR3: TGTGCCACCAGCAGACGGACAGGGAACACTGAAGCTTTCTTT. It specifies CATSRRTGNTEAFF.

The V gene is TRBV23-1, the J gene TRBJ1-5, with 9 bases identical to TRBD1. Being an ORF, TRBV23-1 has a function that is uncertain. This CDR3 is 18 amino acids long. The V segment lost 3 bases and the J segment 3 bases; nucleotides outside the gene matches: 12. CDR3 protein: CASSQAHYRGPYNQPQHF. CDR3 coding DNA: TGCGCCAGCAGTCAGGCCCACTACAGGGGGCCCTACAATCAGCCCCAGCATTTT.

V usage is TRBV5-6 and J usage is TRBJ2-1; unclear D gene. Germline CDR1 and CDR2: SGHDT and YYEEEE. V lost 7 bases, J lost 1 base, and 9 bases lay in between. This CDR3 is built from 13 residues. CDR3 sequence (DNA): TGTGCCAGCGGCGGATGGTCCTACAATGAGCAGTTCTTC. Its protein is CASGGWSYNEQFF.

The DNA of the CDR3 is TGTGCCTGGAGTTCCGAGACCGACCCTACCTACGAGCAGTACTTC. This translates into CAWSSETDPTYEQYF. The J gene is TRBJ2-7, the V gene TRBV30; D is unresolved. The germline gives CDR1 GTSNPN, CDR2 SVGIG (reference sequence). With 2 bases removed from V and 2 bases from J, the gap between germline ends came to 16 bases. The length of the CDR3 is 15 residues.

This chain uses TRBV7-3 with TRBJ1-1, with D unclear. The CDR3 loop spans 13 amino acids. CDR1 and CDR2 (germline): SGHTA, FQGTGA. The germline V and J ends were trimmed by 5 bases and 5 bases, with 12 bases remaining between them. CDR3 region: CASSRAEETEAFF. The CDR3 DNA sequence: TGTGCCAGCAGCCGCGCCGAGGAGACTGAAGCTTTCTTT.

The V and J genes are TRBV19 and TRBJ2-1; D might be TRBD1 (6 bases). The CDR3 has 13 residues. Trimming cost V 8 bases and J 3 bases, with 11 bases left between them. The germline gives CDR1 LNHDA, CDR2 SQIVND (reference sequence). The chain's CDR3 is CASATGIYNEQFF. The CDR3 DNA follows: TGTGCCAGTGCAACAGGGATCTACAATGAGCAGTTCTTC.

J is TRBJ2-7 and V is TRBV7-9, with 11 bases identical to TRBD1. V dropped 0 bases and J dropped 5; count of bases not matched to a gene: 3. CDR1 and CDR2 from the germline V gene are SEHNR and FQNEAQ (reference sequence). The CDR3 length is 15 residues. The CDR3 loop is CASSLARTGGHEQYF. CDR3 DNA: TGTGCCAGCAGCTTAGCTAGGACAGGGGGCCACGAGCAGTACTTC. The entire variable domain, with the rest obtained from reference TRBV7-9 and TRBJ2-7, is as follows: DTGVSQNPRHKITKRGQNVTFRCDPISEHNRLYWYRQTLGQGPEFLTYFQNEAQLEKSRLLSDRFSAERPKGSFSTLEIQRTEQGDSAMYLCASSLARTGGHEQYFGPGTRLTVT.

The chain joins TRBV7-8 to TRBJ2-7; tentatively, D is TRBD1 (6 bases). Per germline, CDR1 SGHVS and CDR2 FQNEAQ. Trimming left V 5 bases short and J 3 bases short, with 17 bases between. The CDR3 has 15 amino acids. The CDR3 spells CASSRDGGQLYEQYF. CDR3 in DNA: TGTGCCAGCAGCAGAGATGGGGGCCAGCTCTACGAGCAGTACTTC.

This clone came up a few times. V usage is TRBV29-1 and J usage is TRBJ1-1, with D hard to call. The CDR3 sequence is 16 residues long. The germline V gene encodes CDR1 SQVTM and CDR2 ANQGSEA. V was cut by 0 bases and J by 3 bases, with 17 bases left in between. CDR3 sequence: CSVEDFSGAGYTEAFF. The CDR3 coding sequence is TGCAGCGTTGAAGATTTTTCGGGCGCAGGATACACTGAAGCTTTCTTT.

This chain links TRBV13 with TRBJ2-1; D gene unclear. Per the germline V gene, CDR1 is PRHDT and CDR2 is FYEKMQ (reference sequence). There are 13 residues in the CDR3. V shed 5 bases and J shed 3 bases, with 8 bases lying between them. The CDR3 DNA is TGTGCCAGCAGCATTAGGGACTACAATGAGCAGTTCTTC. This gives the protein CASSIRDYNEQFF.

This clone has more than one count but fewer than ten. The J gene is TRBJ1-1, the V gene TRBV29-1; 7 bases agree with TRBD1. The CDR3 loop spans 15 amino acids. Trimming removed 6 bases from V and 0 bases from J; junction bases left unmatched: 10. Per the germline V gene, CDR1 is SQVTM and CDR2 is ANQGSEA. The CDR3 loop is CSVRGTEMLNTEAFF. DNA for the CDR3: TGCAGCGTCCGAGGGACAGAGATGTTGAACACTGAAGCTTTCTTT.

In nucleotides, the CDR3 is TGTGCCAGCAGTGACCAAGCCCCTTACGAGCAGTACTTC. Translating it yields CASSDQAPYEQYF. The rearrangement links TRBV2 to TRBJ2-7; D gene unclear. V lost 3 bases and J 4 bases, leaving 10 bases between the germline ends. CDR1 and CDR2 from the germline V gene are SNHLY and FYNNEI. The CDR3 spans 13 residues.

This clone was seen just once. The chain has TRBV30 and TRBJ2-7; 7 bases are shared with TRBD1. CDR3 size: 15 residues. CDR1 is GTSNPN and CDR2 is SVGIG in the germline V gene (reference sequence). With V trimmed by 6 bases and J by 3 bases, 14 bases remained unmatched. The CDR3 sequence is CACKTGQSPYYEQYF. The CDR3 nucleotides are TGTGCCTGCAAAACGGGACAGAGCCCTTACTACGAGCAGTACTTC.

V is TRBV9 and J is TRBJ2-3; D unresolved. The germline V gene encodes CDR1 SGDLS and CDR2 YYNGEE. This CDR3 region has 17 residues. Trimming removed 4 bases at V and 1 base at J, with 19 bases between. This CDR3 is CASSSNPNTTGTDTQYF. CDR3 bases: TGTGCCAGCAGCTCCAATCCGAATACCACGGGCACAGATACGCAGTATTTT.

The chain employs TRBV7-9 and TRBJ2-7; D is undetermined. Trimming left V 3 bases short and J 1 base short, with 7 bases between. The CDR3 is 13 residues long. CDR1 is SEHNR and CDR2 is FQNEAQ in the germline V gene (reference sequence). The CDR3 DNA is TGTGCCAGCAGCTTGTTGGCTTCCTACGAGCAGTACTTC. Its translation is CASSLLASYEQYF.

The V and J genes are TRBV5-6 and TRBJ2-5; 11 bases map to TRBD2. Per the germline V gene, CDR1 is SGHDT and CDR2 is YYEEEE. J gave up 2 bases and V 6 bases, and 9 bases lay outside the gene matches. The CDR3 totals 16 residues. The CDR3 nucleotides are TGTGCCAGCACTGGAACCGGGACTAGCGGACAAGAGACCCAGTACTTC. This sequence encodes CASTGTGTSGQETQYF.

This clone was observed a single time. J is TRBJ2-7 and V is TRBV5-4, with D unclear. This CDR3 is 10 amino acids long. V lost 10 bases, J lost 3 bases, and 8 bases lay in between. CDR1 is SGHNT, CDR2 YYREEE, per germline (reference sequence). Written as DNA, the CDR3 is TGTGCCCTGGGTGACTACGAGCAGTACTTC. Residues: CALGDYEQYF.

This clone was seen a few times. The J gene is TRBJ1-2, the V gene TRBV29-1; D is unresolved. The CDR3 length is 12 residues. Germline CDR1 reads SQVTM; CDR2 reads ANQGSEA. The DNA for the CDR3 is TGCACCCTTTGGGAGGATAACTATGGCTACACCTTC. Its protein product is CTLWEDNYGYTF.

This clone was seen a few times. The rearrangement uses TRBV14 and TRBJ2-7; D is uncertain. CDR3 size: 18 residues. Trimming removed 3 bases from V and 3 bases from J, with 24 bases in between. CDR1 SGHDN and CDR2 FVKESK come from the germline V gene. The CDR3, as DNA: TGTGCCAGCAGCCAGAGGCAAGCTGGGCCACCCCTCTACTACGAGCAGTACTTC. Its protein product is CASSQRQAGPPLYYEQYF.

The gene calls are TRBV19 and TRBJ2-1, with 7 bases matching TRBD1. The CDR3 extends over 13 amino acids. CDR1 LNHDA and CDR2 SQIVND come from the germline V gene (reference sequence). V lost 3 bases and J lost 10; bases outside the gene matches: 6. Written as DNA, the CDR3 is TGTGCCAGTAGTATTGACAGGGCAGGCGAGCAGTTCTTC. It translates to CASSIDRAGEQFF.

This clone was detected many times. This CDR3 reads CASSQDLLNRDSLFSGANVLTF. CDR3 sequence (DNA): TGCGCCAGCAGCCAAGACCTCCTGAACAGGGACAGCCTATTCTCTGGGGCCAACGTCCTGACTTTC. The chain uses TRBV4-3 and TRBJ2-6; TRBD1 matches at 7 bases. Germline lookup yields CDR1 LGHNA and CDR2 YSLEER. V lost 0 bases, J lost 0 bases, and 17 bases stayed unmatched. The CDR3 has 22 amino acids.

This chain links TRBV9 with TRBJ2-7, with 13 bases that match TRBD2. In germline, CDR1 is SGDLS, CDR2 YYNGEE. The junction had 2 bases not matched to a gene; V was cut back by 3 bases and J by 2 bases. This CDR3 region has 15 residues. CDR3 in DNA: TGTGCCAGCAGCGCGGGACTAGCGGGGCCCTACGAGCAGTACTTC. Its translation: CASSAGLAGPYEQYF.

This chain connects TRBV5-4 to TRBJ2-1; no firm D call. V was clipped by 3 bases and J by 8 bases, with 6 bases between them. Germline CDR1 is SGHNT and CDR2 is YYREEE (reference sequence). This CDR3 has 11 amino acids. In nucleotides, the CDR3 is TGTGCCAGCAGCTCTTCATATGAGCAGTTCTTC. Translated, it gives CASSSSYEQFF.